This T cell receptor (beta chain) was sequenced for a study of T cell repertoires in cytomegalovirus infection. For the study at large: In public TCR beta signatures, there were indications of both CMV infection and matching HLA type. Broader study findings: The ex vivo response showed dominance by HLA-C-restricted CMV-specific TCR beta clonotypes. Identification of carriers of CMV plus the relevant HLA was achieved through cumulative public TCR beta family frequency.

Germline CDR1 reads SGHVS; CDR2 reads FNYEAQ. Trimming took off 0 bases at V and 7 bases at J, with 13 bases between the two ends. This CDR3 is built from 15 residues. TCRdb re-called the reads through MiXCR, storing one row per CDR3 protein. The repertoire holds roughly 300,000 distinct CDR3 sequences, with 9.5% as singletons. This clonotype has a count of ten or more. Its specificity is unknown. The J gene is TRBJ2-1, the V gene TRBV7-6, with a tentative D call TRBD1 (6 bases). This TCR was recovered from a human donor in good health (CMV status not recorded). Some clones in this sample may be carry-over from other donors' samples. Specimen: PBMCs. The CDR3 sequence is CASSLAWGPSNEQFF. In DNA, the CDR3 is TGTGCCAGCAGCTTAGCGTGGGGGCCATCAAATGAGCAGTTCTTC.